This TCR beta chain originates from a study of shared clonotypes between healthy human individuals. Germline CDR1 reads SGHAT; CDR2 reads FQNNGV. Between the trimmed V and J ends, which lost 1 base and 11 bases, there was a span of 11 bases. The CDR3 is 12 residues long. Naive CD8 cells lacked CD45RO, underwent positive selection for CCR7 and left out terminally differentiated effector memory CD45RA+ cells. With regard to this clone: The antigen remains unidentified.

Here immunoSEQ multiplex PCR was the method, and the copy in TCRdb shows in-frame clones only, minus some. The data hold some 580,000 clones, with more than 95% observed a single time. Study findings and constraints: The rarefaction results pointed to incomplete sorted-subset sequencing despite large depth. Researchers sampled only blood; tissue repertoires likely differ.

Sample: naive CD8+ T cells sorted from blood. This rearrangement joins TRBV11-2 to TRBJ1-1; D not certain. The receptor was isolated from a young man in good health. This CDR3 is CASSLGSRGAFF. The CDR3 bases are TGTGCCAGCAGCTTAGGGTCCCGGGGTGCTTTCTTT.